This T cell receptor (beta chain) was sequenced during a study of CD8 T cells in ankylosing spondylitis. The study, taken as a whole, reports: Earlier work had already found some motif variants in reactive arthritis synovial fluid and blood. One TCR beta motif, made up of about 8 highly homologous variants, appeared characteristic of ankylosing spondylitis blood.

V was trimmed by 5 bases and J by 2 bases, leaving 13 bases between them. The CDR3 length is 14 residues. CDR1 and CDR2 (germline): SGHTA, FQGNSA. As for this clonotype: The antigen remains unidentified.

From the 5' RACE reads, TCRdb called clonotypes with MiXCR, one entry per CDR3 protein. The table has 500,000 to 650,000 distinct CDR3 sequences, about 5.7% seen once. Sequenced material: blood, either unsorted or a sorted T cell fraction (not recorded which). This sequence originates from a male donor with ankylosing spondylitis. J is TRBJ2-7 and V is TRBV7-2, with D perhaps TRBD1 (6 bases). The CDR3 here is CASSAQGPTYEQYF. DNA for the CDR3: TGTGCCAGCAGCGCCCAGGGGCCCACCTACGAGCAGTACTTC. The full variable domain, completed using reference TRBV7-2 and TRBJ2-7, is GAGVSQSPSNKVTEKGKDVELRCDPISGHTALYWYRQSLGQGLEFLIYFQGNSAPDKSGLPSDRFSAERTGGSVSTLTIQRTQQEDSAVYLCASSAQGPTYEQYFGPGTRLTVT.